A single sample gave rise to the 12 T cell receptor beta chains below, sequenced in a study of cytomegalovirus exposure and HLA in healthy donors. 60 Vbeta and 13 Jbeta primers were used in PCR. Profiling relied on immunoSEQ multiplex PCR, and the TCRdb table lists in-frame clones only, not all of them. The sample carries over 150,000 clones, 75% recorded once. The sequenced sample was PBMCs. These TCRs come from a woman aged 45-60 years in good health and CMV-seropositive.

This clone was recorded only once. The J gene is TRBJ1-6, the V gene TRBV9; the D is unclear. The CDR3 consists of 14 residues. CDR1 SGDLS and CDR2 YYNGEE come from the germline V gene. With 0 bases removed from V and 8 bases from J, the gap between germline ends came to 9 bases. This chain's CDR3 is CASSVGSPDSPLHF. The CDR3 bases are TGTGCCAGCAGCGTAGGTTCCCCTGATTCACCCCTCCACTTT.

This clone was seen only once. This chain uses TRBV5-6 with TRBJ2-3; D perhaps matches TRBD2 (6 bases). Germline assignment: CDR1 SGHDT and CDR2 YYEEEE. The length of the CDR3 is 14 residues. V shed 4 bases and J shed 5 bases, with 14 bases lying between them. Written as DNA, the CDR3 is TGTGCCAGCAGCGGCGGCGGGGCTCTAGATACGCAGTATTTT. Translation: CASSGGGALDTQYF.

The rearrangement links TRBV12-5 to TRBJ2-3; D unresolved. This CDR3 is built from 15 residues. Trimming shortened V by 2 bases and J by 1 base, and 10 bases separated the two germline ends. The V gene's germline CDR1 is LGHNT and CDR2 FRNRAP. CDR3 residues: CASGLFWSGTDTQYF. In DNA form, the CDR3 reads TGTGCTAGTGGTTTGTTTTGGAGCGGCACAGATACGCAGTATTTT.

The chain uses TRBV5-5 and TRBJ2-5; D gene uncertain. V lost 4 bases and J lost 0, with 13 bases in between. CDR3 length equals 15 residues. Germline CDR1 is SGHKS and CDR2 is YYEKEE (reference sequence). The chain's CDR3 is CASSITVLYQETQYF. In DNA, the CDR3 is TGTGCCAGCAGCATCACAGTACTGTACCAAGAGACCCAGTACTTC.

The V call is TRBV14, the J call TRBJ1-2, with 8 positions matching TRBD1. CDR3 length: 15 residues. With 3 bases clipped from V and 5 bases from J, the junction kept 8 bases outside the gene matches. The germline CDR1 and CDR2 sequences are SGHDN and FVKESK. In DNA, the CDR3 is TGTGCCAGCAGCCATGCCGGGACAGGAGCGTATGGCTACACCTTC. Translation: CASSHAGTGAYGYTF.

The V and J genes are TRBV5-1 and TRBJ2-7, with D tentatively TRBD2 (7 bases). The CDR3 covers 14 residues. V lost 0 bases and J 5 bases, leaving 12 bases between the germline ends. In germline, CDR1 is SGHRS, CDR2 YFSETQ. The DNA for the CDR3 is TGCGCCAGCAGCTTGGGGGGGGGCACTGACGAGCAGTACTTC. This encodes CASSLGGGTDEQYF. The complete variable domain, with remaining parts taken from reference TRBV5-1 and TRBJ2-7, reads KAGVTQTPRYLIKTRGQQVTLSCSPISGHRSVSWYQQTPGQGLQFLFEYFSETQRNKGNFPGRFSGRQFSNSRSEMNVSTLELGDSALYLCASSLGGGTDEQYFGPGTRLTVT.

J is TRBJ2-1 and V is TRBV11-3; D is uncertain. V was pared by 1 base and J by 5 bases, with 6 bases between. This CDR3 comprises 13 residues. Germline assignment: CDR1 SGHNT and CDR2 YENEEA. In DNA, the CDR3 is TGTGCCAGCAGCTTAGGGCAGAACAATGAGCAGTTCTTC. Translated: CASSLGQNNEQFF.

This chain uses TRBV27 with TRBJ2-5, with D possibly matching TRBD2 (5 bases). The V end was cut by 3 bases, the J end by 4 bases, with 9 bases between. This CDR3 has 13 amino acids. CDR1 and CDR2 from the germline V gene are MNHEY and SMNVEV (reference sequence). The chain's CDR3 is CASSFQAGETQYF. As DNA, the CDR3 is TGTGCCAGCAGTTTTCAGGCGGGAGAGACCCAGTACTTC.

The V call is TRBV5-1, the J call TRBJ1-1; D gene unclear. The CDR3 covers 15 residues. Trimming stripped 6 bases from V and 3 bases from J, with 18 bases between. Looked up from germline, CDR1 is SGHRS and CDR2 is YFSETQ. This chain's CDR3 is CASNPMWPLDTEAFF. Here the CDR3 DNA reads TGCGCCAGCAACCCGATGTGGCCTTTGGACACTGAAGCTTTCTTT. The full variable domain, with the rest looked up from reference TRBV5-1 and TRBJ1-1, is KAGVTQTPRYLIKTRGQQVTLSCSPISGHRSVSWYQQTPGQGLQFLFEYFSETQRNKGNFPGRFSGRQFSNSRSEMNVSTLELGDSALYLCASNPMWPLDTEAFFGQGTRLTVV.

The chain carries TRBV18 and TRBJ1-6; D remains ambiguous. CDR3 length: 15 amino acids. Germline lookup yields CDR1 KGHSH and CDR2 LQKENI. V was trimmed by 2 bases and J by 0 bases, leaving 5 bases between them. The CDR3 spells CASSPASSYNSPLHF. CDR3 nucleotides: TGTGCCAGCTCACCAGCGAGCTCCTATAATTCACCCCTCCACTTT.

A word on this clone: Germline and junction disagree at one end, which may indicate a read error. The DNA for the CDR3 is TGTTCCAGCAGCTCCGACACGTACCGGGAACCAGGCTACAATGAGCAGTTCTTC. Translation: CSSSSDTYREPGYNEQFF. V and J are TRBV7-9 and TRBJ2-1, with D maybe TRBD2 (5 bases). The CDR3 runs 18 residues. CDR1 is SEHNR, CDR2 FQNEAQ, per germline (reference sequence). The complete variable domain, with remaining parts taken from reference TRBV7-9 and TRBJ2-1, reads DTGVSQNPRHKITKRGQNVTFRCDPISEHNRLYWYRQTLGQGPEFLTYFQNEAQLEKSRLLSDRFSAERPKGSFSTLEIQRTEQGDSAMYLCSSSSDTYREPGYNEQFFGPGTRLTVL.

The CDR3: CAIMNAGGYEQYF. CDR3 DNA: TGTGCCATCATGAATGCAGGGGGCTACGAGCAGTACTTC. The chain has TRBV10-3 and TRBJ2-5; 7 nucleotides line up with TRBD1. The J call may be incorrect, as the DNA end agrees better with TRBJ2-7. The CDR3 contains 13 residues. The germline CDR1 and CDR2 sequences are ENHRY and SYGVKD.